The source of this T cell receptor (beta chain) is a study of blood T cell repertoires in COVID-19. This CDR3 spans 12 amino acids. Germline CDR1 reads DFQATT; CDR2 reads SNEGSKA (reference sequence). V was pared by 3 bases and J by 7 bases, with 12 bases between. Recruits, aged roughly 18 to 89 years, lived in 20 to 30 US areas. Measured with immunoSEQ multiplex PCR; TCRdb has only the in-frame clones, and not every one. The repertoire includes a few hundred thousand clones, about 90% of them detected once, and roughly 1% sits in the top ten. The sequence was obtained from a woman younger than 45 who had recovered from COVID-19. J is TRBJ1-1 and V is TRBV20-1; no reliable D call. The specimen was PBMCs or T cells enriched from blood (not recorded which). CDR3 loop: CSASPGSDEAFF. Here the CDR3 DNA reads TGCAGTGCTAGTCCCGGGTCCGATGAAGCTTTCTTT.